A selection of T cell receptor beta chains follows, all from one sample in a study of early T cells in non-severe SARS-CoV-2 infection. TCRdb redid the calling of the 5' RACE reads with MiXCR, one entry per CDR3 protein. The sample carries roughly 40,000 distinct CDR3 sequences, roughly 5% recorded once. The sequenced sample was whole blood. The receptors were gathered from an adult who was a healthcare worker with PCR-confirmed SARS-CoV-2 infection or an uninfected control (not recorded which). Both conserved end residues are part of each CDR3. The D gene is left open where the match is weak. A row's size may be missing; if present it is once, few, many or a size class.

>many|TRBD1|TRBV9|TRBJ1-3
CASSTRTGGAGNTIYF
TGTGCCAGCAGCACCCGGACAGGCGGAGCTGGAAACACCATATATTTT
>many|.|TRBV7-6|TRBJ2-1
CASSLTNFAISSYNEQFF
TGTGCCAGCAGCTTGACCAACTTTGCGATAAGCTCCTACAATGAGCAGTTCTTC
>many|.|TRBV5-6|TRBJ1-5
CASSQGNQPQHF
TGTGCCAGCAGCCAGGGCAATCAGCCCCAGCATTTT
>.|.|TRBV27|TRBJ2-1
CASRYDAAYNEQFF
TGTGCCAGCCGATACGACGCAGCTTACAATGAGCAGTTCTTC
>many|TRBD1|TRBV11-2|TRBJ1-2
CASSLDSTAGTGDTYGYTF
TGTGCCAGCAGCTTAGATTCTACGGCCGGGACAGGGGACACTTATGGCTACACCTTC
>few|TRBD2|TRBV10-3|TRBJ2-1
CAISDSKRGWNEQFF
TGTGCCATCAGTGATAGCAAGCGGGGCTGGAATGAGCAGTTCTTC
>few|TRBD1|TRBV29-1|TRBJ2-7
CSVGETGGRIAEQYF
TGCAGCGTTGGGGAAACAGGGGGAAGAATCGCCGAGCAGTACTTC
>.|.|TRBV7-9|TRBJ2-2
CASSLTVDTGELFF
TGTGCCAGCAGCTTAACGGTGGACACCGGGGAGCTGTTTTTT
>few|.|TRBV6-1|TRBJ2-3
CASSEAGGVTDTQYF
TGTGCCAGCAGTGAAGCTGGCGGGGTGACAGATACGCAGTATTTT
>.|TRBD2|TRBV19|TRBJ2-5
CASSDSGLEETQYF
TGTGCCAGTAGCGACTCCGGACTAGAAGAGACCCAGTACTTC
>.|.|TRBV7-2|TRBJ1-1
CASSPRADTEAFF
TGTGCCAGCAGCCCCCGGGCAGACACTGAAGCTTTCTTT
>many|.|TRBV21-1|TRBJ2-7
CASRLADLYEQYF
TGTGCCAGCAGACTAGCGGATCTTTACGAGCAGTACTTC
>many|.|TRBV3-1|TRBJ2-7
CASSRTAYEQYF
TGTGCCAGCAGCCGGACAGCCTACGAGCAGTACTTC
>many|TRBD1|TRBV10-1|TRBJ2-7
CASIMGQGSEDSYEQYF
TGCGCCAGCATAATGGGACAGGGGAGCGAGGATTCCTACGAGCAGTACTTC
>.|TRBD2|TRBV29-1|TRBJ2-3
CSHSRGEITDTQYF
TGCAGCCATAGTCGGGGGGAGATCACAGATACGCAGTATTTT
>many|.|TRBV27|TRBJ2-1
CASSRLPNEQFF
TGTGCCAGCAGCCGACTTCCCAATGAGCAGTTCTTC
>.|TRBD2|TRBV28|TRBJ2-1
CASSLTTSGHYNEQFF
TGTGCCAGCAGCCTCACGACTAGCGGACATTACAATGAGCAGTTCTTC
>many|.|TRBV30|TRBJ2-7
CAWSLDSPYEQYF
TGTGCCTGGAGCCTGGACAGCCCGTACGAGCAGTACTTC
>few|.|TRBV7-9|TRBJ2-7
CASSTVGVYEQYF
TGTGCCAGCAGCACTGTAGGGGTCTACGAGCAGTACTTC
>.|.|TRBV24-1|TRBJ2-5
CATSSQDNQETQYF
TGTGCCACCAGTTCCCAGGACAACCAAGAGACCCAGTACTTC
>many|.|TRBV18|TRBJ2-5
CASSPRIETQYF
TGTGCCAGCTCACCACGGATTGAGACCCAGTACTTC
>few|TRBD2|TRBV12-3/TRBV12-4|TRBJ2-5
CASSLRSSGGHQETQYF
TGTGCCAGCAGCCTTAGATCTAGCGGGGGACATCAAGAGACCCAGTACTTC
>many|TRBD2|TRBV11-2|TRBJ2-1
CASSFIAGGGEQFF
TGTGCCAGCAGCTTCATAGCGGGAGGGGGTGAGCAGTTCTTC
>many|.|TRBV18|TRBJ1-1
CASSPPGSNTEAFF
TGTGCCAGCTCACCACCGGGCTCAAACACTGAAGCTTTCTTT
>many|.|TRBV18|TRBJ1-1
CASSPPGPTEAFF
TGTGCCAGCTCACCACCAGGGCCCACTGAAGCTTTCTTT
>many|.|TRBV20-1|TRBJ1-5
CSASTGGGNQPQHF
TGCAGTGCTTCCACCGGGGGTGGCAATCAGCCCCAGCATTTT
>few|.|TRBV4-2|TRBJ2-3
CASSQEGSYIGDTQYF
TGTGCCAGCAGCCAAGAGGGCAGTTATATAGGGGATACGCAGTATTTT
>few|.|TRBV11-2|TRBJ2-1
CASSPSRGSSYNEQFF
TGTGCCAGCAGCCCTTCTCGAGGGAGCTCCTACAATGAGCAGTTCTTC
>many|TRBD2|TRBV6-1|TRBJ2-7
CASAEWTSGNYEQYF
TGTGCCAGCGCTGAATGGACTAGCGGCAACTACGAGCAGTACTTC
>many|.|TRBV11-2|TRBJ2-6
CASKSSAGANVLTF
TGTGCCAGCAAGTCTAGTGCCGGGGCCAACGTCCTGACTTTC
>few|.|TRBV20-1|TRBJ2-7
CSAPPPGDYEQYF
TGCAGTGCCCCCCCCCCTGGCGACTACGAGCAGTACTTC
>.|.|TRBV6-5|TRBJ1-2
CASKDGPYNYGYTF
TGTGCCAGCAAGGACGGTCCCTATAACTATGGCTACACCTTC
>many|TRBD1|TRBV6-1|TRBJ2-6
CASSEFQGALTGANVLTF
TGTGCCAGCAGTGAATTCCAGGGGGCTTTGACTGGGGCCAACGTCCTGACTTTC
>.|.|TRBV5-5|TRBJ2-2
CASSLRPDRSSGELFF
TGTGCCAGCAGCTTGCGACCCGACAGGTCCTCCGGGGAGCTGTTTTTT
>medium-sized|.|TRBV12-3/TRBV12-4|TRBJ1-5
CASSLGSNSNQPQHF
TGTGCCAGCAGTTTGGGCAGTAATAGCAATCAGCCCCAGCATTTT
>many|TRBD1|TRBV6-5|TRBJ1-2
CASSYRDRGYGYTF
TGTGCCAGCAGTTACAGGGACAGGGGCTATGGCTACACCTTC
>many|TRBD2|TRBV11-2|TRBJ2-5
CASGGGRVETQYF
TGTGCCAGCGGAGGCGGGAGGGTGGAGACCCAGTACTTC
>many|.|TRBV20-1|TRBJ2-3
CSTLSPTGGTDTQYF
TGCAGTACACTAAGTCCTACCGGGGGCACAGATACGCAGTATTTT
>many|TRBD2|TRBV6-1|TRBJ2-5
CASSEAASSGGQETQYF
TGTGCCAGCAGTGAAGCGGCATCGAGCGGGGGACAAGAGACCCAGTACTTC
>.|.|TRBV18|TRBJ1-4
CASSPTDGPTNEKLFF
TGTGCCAGCTCACCTACAGATGGTCCAACTAATGAAAAACTGTTTTTT
>.|TRBD2|TRBV6-5|TRBJ2-5
CASSPRGAGGETQYF
TGTGCCAGCAGTCCTCGAGGAGCGGGAGGAGAGACCCAGTACTTC
>few|.|TRBV6-1|TRBJ2-3
CASSTATGNTDTQYF
TGTGCCAGCAGTACGGCGACAGGAAACACAGATACGCAGTATTTT
>many|.|TRBV27|TRBJ2-7
CASSGRGDSMRYEQYF
TGTGCCAGCAGTGGGCGGGGGGACAGCATGAGGTACGAGCAGTACTTC
>.|TRBD1|TRBV19|TRBJ2-7
CASSPRDRPYEQYF
TGTGCCAGTAGCCCCCGGGACAGGCCCTACGAGCAGTACTTC
>few|TRBD2|TRBV9|TRBJ2-3
CASSESGSIDTQYF
TGTGCCAGCAGCGAAAGCGGGAGTATAGATACGCAGTATTTT
>many|.|TRBV7-2|TRBJ2-1
CASSLRYGANVYNEQFF
TGTGCCAGCAGCTTAAGGTACGGAGCGAATGTCTACAATGAGCAGTTCTTC
>many|.|TRBV7-9|TRBJ1-4
CASSWIQGGEKLFF
TGTGCCAGCAGCTGGATCCAGGGCGGTGAAAAACTGTTTTTT
>many|.|TRBV12-3/TRBV12-4|TRBJ1-2
CASRSLIIGANYGYTF
TGTGCCAGCAGAAGTCTAATCATCGGGGCTAACTATGGCTACACCTTC
>many|TRBD2|TRBV2|TRBJ2-1
CASSASLAGIDEQFF
TGTGCCAGCAGTGCGTCGCTAGCGGGAATCGATGAGCAGTTCTTC
>.|.|TRBV4-1|TRBJ2-3
CASSQGTTQYF
TGCGCCAGCAGCCAAGGGACTACGCAGTATTTT